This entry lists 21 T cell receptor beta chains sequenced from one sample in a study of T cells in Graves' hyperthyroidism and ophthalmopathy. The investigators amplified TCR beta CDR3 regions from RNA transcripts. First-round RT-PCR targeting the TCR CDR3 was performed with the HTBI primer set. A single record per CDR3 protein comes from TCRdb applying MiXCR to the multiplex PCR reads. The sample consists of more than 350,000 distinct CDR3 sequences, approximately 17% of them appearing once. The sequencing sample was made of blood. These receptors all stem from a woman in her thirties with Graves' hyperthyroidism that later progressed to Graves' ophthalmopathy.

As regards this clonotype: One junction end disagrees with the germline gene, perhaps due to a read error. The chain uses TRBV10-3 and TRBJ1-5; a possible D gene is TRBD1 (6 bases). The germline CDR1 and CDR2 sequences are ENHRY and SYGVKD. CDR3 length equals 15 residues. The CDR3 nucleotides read TGTGCCAGCAGTGATTTTGGGGGCGCCGATCAGCCCCAGCATTTT. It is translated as CASSDFGGADQPQHF.

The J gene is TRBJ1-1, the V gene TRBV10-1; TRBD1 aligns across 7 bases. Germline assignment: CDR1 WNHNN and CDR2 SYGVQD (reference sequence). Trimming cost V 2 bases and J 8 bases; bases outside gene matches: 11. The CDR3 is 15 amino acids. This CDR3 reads CASSEARDSLGEAFF. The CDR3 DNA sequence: TGCGCCAGCAGTGAGGCCCGGGACAGCCTTGGGGAAGCTTTCTTT.

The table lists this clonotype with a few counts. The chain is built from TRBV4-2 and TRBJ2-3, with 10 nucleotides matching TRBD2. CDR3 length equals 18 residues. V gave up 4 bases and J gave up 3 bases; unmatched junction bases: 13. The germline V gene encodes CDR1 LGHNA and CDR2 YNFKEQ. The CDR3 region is CASSPIEGAGGQTDTQYF. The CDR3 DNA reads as TGTGCCAGCAGCCCGATTGAAGGAGCGGGGGGGCAAACAGATACGCAGTATTTT.

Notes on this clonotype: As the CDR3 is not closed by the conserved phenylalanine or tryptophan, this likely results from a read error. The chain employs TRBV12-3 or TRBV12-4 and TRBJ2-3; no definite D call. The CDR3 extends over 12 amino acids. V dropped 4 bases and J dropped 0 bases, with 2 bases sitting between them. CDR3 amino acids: CASSSSTDTQYL. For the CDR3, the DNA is TGTGCCAGCAGTTCCAGCACAGATACGCAGTATCTT.

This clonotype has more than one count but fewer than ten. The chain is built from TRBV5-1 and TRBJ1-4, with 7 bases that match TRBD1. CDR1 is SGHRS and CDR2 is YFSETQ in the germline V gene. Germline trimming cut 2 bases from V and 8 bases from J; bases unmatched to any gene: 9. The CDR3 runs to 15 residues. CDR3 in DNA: TGCGCCAGCAGCTTATCAGGGGGTATTGGGGAAAAACTGTTTTTT. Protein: CASSLSGGIGEKLFF.

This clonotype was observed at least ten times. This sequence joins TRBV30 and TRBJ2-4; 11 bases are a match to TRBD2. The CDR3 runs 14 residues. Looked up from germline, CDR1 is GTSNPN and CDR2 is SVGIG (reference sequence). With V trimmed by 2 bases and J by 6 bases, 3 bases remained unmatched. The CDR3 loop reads CAWSRLAGTNIQYF. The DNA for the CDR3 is TGTGCCTGGAGTCGACTAGCGGGAACAAACATTCAGTACTTC.

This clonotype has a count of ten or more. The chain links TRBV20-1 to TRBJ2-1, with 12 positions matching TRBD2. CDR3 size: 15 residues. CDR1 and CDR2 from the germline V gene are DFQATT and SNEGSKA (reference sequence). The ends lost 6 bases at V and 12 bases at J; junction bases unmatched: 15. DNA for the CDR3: TGCAGTGCCGCACTGGGGACTAGCGGGCTACGCGGGCAGTTCTTC. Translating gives CSAALGTSGLRGQFF.

CDR3 in DNA: TGTGCCAGCAGTGCTGTGGTTGCGGGACAGCCCCAGCATTTT. The encoded protein is CASSAVVAGQPQHF. V and J are TRBV2 and TRBJ1-5; D is ambiguous. V lost 4 bases and J 7 bases, leaving 14 bases between the germline ends. CDR1 SNHLY and CDR2 FYNNEI come from the germline V gene. The CDR3 sequence is 14 residues long.

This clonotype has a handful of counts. The CDR3 DNA follows: TGTGCCAGCAGCCAAGTTTTGCGATTCGCGTTCTATGGCTACACCTTC. It encodes CASSQVLRFAFYGYTF. The chain combines TRBV3-1 with TRBJ1-2; D remains ambiguous. Germline V gene data show CDR1 as LGHDT and CDR2 as YNNKEL (reference sequence). Between the trimmed V and J ends, which lost 1 base and 4 bases, there was a span of 16 bases. The CDR3 extends over 16 amino acids.

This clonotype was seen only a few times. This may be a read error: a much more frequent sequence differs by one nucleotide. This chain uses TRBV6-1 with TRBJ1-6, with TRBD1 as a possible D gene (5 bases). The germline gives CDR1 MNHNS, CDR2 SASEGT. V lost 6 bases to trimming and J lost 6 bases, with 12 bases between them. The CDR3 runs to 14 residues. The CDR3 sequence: CASSRDGSNSPLHF. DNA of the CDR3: TGTGCCAGCAGCCGGGACGGAAGTAATTCACCCCTCCACTTT.

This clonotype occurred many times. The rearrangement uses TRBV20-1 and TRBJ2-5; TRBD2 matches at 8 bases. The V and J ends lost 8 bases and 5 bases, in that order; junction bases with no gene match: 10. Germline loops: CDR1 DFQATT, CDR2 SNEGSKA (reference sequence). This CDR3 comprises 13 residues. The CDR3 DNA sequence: TGCAGTCGGGTTAGCGGGGATTCGGAGACCCAGTACTTC. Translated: CSRVSGDSETQYF.

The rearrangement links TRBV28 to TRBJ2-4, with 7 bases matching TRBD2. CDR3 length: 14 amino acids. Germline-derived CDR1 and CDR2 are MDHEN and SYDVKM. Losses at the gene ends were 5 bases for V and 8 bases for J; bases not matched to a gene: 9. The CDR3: CASSTRLAGDIQYF. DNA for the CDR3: TGTGCCAGCAGTACGAGACTAGCAGGAGACATTCAGTACTTC.

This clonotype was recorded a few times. The CDR3 spells CSAAERSVLTF. In DNA, the CDR3 is TGCAGTGCCGCGGAGAGAAGCGTCCTGACTTTC. The V and J genes are TRBV20-1 and TRBJ2-6; D gene uncertain. The V end lost 6 bases, the J end lost 12 bases, and 12 bases lay between the germline ends. The germline V gene has CDR1 DFQATT and CDR2 SNEGSKA (reference sequence). The CDR3 covers 11 residues.

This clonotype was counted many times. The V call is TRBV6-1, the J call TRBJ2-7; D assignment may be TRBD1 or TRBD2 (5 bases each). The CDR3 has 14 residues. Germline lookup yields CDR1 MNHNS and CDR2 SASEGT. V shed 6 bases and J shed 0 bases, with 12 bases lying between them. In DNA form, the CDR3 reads TGTGCCAGCAGGCCGGGACGGAGCTCCTACGAGCAGTACTTC. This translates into CASRPGRSSYEQYF.

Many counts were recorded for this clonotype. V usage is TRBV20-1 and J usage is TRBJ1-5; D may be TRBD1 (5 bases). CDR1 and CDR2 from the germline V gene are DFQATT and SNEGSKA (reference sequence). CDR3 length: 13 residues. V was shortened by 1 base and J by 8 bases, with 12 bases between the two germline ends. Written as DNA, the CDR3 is TGCAGTGCTAGAGCATCAGACAGTGAGCCCCAGCATTTT. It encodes CSARASDSEPQHF.

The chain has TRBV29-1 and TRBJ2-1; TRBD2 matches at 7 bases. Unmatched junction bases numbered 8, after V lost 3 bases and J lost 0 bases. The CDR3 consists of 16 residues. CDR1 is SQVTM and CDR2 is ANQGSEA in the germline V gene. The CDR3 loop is CSVDGAGDGSYNEQFF. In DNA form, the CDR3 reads TGCAGCGTTGACGGCGCGGGGGACGGCTCCTACAATGAGCAGTTCTTC.

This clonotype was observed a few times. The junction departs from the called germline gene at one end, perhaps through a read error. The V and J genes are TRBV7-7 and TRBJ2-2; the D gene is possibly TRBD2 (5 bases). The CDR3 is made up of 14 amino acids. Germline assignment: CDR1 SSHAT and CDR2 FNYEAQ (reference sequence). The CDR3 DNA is TGTGCTAGCAGCCGGGGAATCAACACCGGGGAGCTGTTTTTT. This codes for CASSRGINTGELFF.

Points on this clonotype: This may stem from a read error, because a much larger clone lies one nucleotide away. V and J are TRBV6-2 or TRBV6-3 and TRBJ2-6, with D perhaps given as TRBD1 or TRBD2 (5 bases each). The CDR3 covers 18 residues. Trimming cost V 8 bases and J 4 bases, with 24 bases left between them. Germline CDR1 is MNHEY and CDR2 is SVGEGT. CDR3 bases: TGTGCCAGCGGTTCTGTGAGGGGCCAAGTATCCGGGGCCAACGTCCTGACTTTC. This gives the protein CASGSVRGQVSGANVLTF.

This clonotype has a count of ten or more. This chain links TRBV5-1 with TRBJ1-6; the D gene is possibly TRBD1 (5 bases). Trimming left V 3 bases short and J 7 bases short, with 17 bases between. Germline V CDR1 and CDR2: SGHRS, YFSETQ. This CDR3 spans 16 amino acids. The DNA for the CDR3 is TGCGCCAGCAGCTCCTGGGGCGGATCGACCAATTCACCCCTCCACTTT. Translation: CASSSWGGSTNSPLHF.

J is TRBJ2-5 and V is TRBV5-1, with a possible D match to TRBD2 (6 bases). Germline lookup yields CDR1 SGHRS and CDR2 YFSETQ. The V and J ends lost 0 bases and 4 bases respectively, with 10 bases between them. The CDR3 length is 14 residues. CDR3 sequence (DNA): TGCGCCAGCAGCTTGGCGGCGGGACTAGAGACCCAGTACTTC. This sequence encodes CASSLAAGLETQYF.

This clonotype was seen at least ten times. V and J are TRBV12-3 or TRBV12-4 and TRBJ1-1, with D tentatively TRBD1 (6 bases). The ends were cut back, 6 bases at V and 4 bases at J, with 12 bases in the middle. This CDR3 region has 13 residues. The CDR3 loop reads CASSPAGATEAFF. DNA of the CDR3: TGTGCCAGCAGCCCCGCAGGGGCCACTGAAGCTTTCTTT.